A selection of T cell receptor beta chains follows, all from one sample in a study of cytomegalovirus exposure and HLA in healthy donors. Generated by immunoSEQ multiplex PCR, the TCRdb table keeps only in-frame clones and is missing some. This sample's clone table lists 20,000 to 25,000 clones. The sequenced material came from PBMCs. The receptors were gathered from a male donor in good health and CMV-seropositive. The CDR3 runs from the conserved cysteine through the conserved F or W. The D gene is left open where the match is weak.

v_call	d_call	j_call	cdr3_length	cdr3_aa	cdr3_nt
TRBV28	TRBD1	TRBJ2-2	16	CASSPVGQGNTGELFF	TGTGCCAGCAGCCCCGTGGGACAGGGGAACACCGGGGAGCTGTTTTTT
TRBV5-4	NA	TRBJ1-2	17	CASSLWGRGRTSYGYTF	TGTGCCAGCAGCCTGTGGGGGAGGGGTCGGACCTCCTATGGCTACACCTTC
TRBV5-1	NA	TRBJ2-2	12	CASSLGHGELFF	TGCGCCAGCAGCTTGGGGCACGGGGAGCTGTTTTTT
TRBV5-6	NA	TRBJ2-7	16	CASSWGGSKKYYEQYF	TGTGCCAGCAGCTGGGGGGGCAGTAAAAAGTACTACGAGCAGTACTTC
TRBV7-9	TRBD1	TRBJ2-7	14	CASSVAGQGYEQYF	TGTGCCAGCAGCGTCGCAGGACAGGGCTACGAGCAGTACTTC
TRBV7-9	TRBD1	TRBJ1-2	15	CASSLGDRGAYGYTF	TGTGCCAGCAGCTTAGGGGACAGGGGAGCATATGGCTACACCTTC
TRBV30	TRBD2	TRBJ2-5	11	CAWSGAGDGYF	TGTGCCTGGAGTGGAGCGGGGGATGGGTACTTC
TRBV19	NA	TRBJ1-5	15	CASSIVPGLEQPQHF	TGTGCCAGTAGTATAGTCCCAGGGTTGGAGCAGCCCCAGCATTTT
TRBV28	NA	TRBJ1-5	15	CASSSLLVSNQPQHF	TGTGCCAGCAGCTCTCTACTGGTAAGCAATCAGCCCCAGCATTTT
TRBV5-1	NA	TRBJ2-5	14	CASSLGRGQETQYF	TGCGCCAGCAGCTTGGGGCGGGGTCAAGAGACCCAGTACTTC
TRBV2	TRBD2	TRBJ2-5	15	CASSDGTSGLETQYF	TGTGCCAGCAGTGATGGGACTAGCGGTCTAGAGACCCAGTACTTC
TRBV28	TRBD1	TRBJ1-5	12	CASGQGWQPQHF	TGTGCCAGCGGACAGGGGTGGCAGCCCCAGCATTTT
TRBV18	NA	TRBJ1-5	13	CASSSESHQPQHF	TGTGCCAGCTCATCCGAGTCCCATCAGCCCCAGCATTTT